The clone carrying this T cell receptor (beta chain) has only a few counts. Under the authors' procedure: Nucleated cell number was recorded as an estimate derived from reference gene primer amplification. The data were produced by immunoSEQ multiplex PCR, yet TCRdb's version contains in-frame clones alone and is incomplete. Clonal size and the V and J genes are those of that table, whereas D and trimming came from the DNA. The sample has 150,000 or so clones; over 80% are singletons. This sample was included in a study of blood T cell repertoires in COVID-19. Overall study: The United States, Italy and Spain provided the acute and convalescent COVID-19 samples. PBMCs, B-cell-depleted T cells, or T cells were the source of the cDNA or gDNA that made up the material.

The trim removed 7 bases at V and 7 bases at J, leaving 12 bases unmatched. The CDR3 is 14 residues long. Germline assignment: CDR1 SNHLY and CDR2 FYNNEI. This sequence was found in an older man with acute or convalescent COVID-19. The sample taken for sequencing was peripheral blood. The V and J genes are TRBV2 and TRBJ2-7; 8 bases fit TRBD2. The CDR3 nucleotides are TGTGCCAGCATTCAGCGGGAGCTTGAGCGAGAGCAGTACTTC. This gives the protein CASIQRELEREQYF.